This T cell receptor beta chain is from a study of post-analysis software for immune sequencing data. Study-level information: Relapsing-remitting, secondary progressive and progressive-relapsing multiple sclerosis courses were included. Study-level points and caveats: Patients showed TRBV5-6, TRBV5-1 and TRBV20-1 among five TRBV segments more frequent than in controls. A significant reduction in normalized Chao1 diversity was observed in multiple sclerosis patients versus controls. Same-batch samples co-clustered strongly by F measure.

CDR3 size: 14 residues. Germline CDR1 MNHEY, CDR2 SVGEGT. Unique molecular identifiers were carried by the TCR beta cDNA libraries. Some 500,000 cDNA molecules were obtained per 1 to 10 million input T cells. TCRdb reprocessed the PCR reads with MiXCR, giving one entry per CDR3 protein. The sample yields about 820,000 distinct CDR3 sequences, roughly half seen once. About this clonotype itself: Antigen unknown.

The sequence was obtained from a girl under 18 with multiple sclerosis. The sequenced sample consisted of blood. This chain links TRBV6-2 or TRBV6-3 with TRBJ2-1; D perhaps matches TRBD1 (6 bases). The J call may not be correct, given that the DNA end is closer to TRBJ2-7. CDR3 sequence reads: CASSSTGSYNEQYF. The CDR3 coding sequence is TGTGCCAGCAGTAGTACAGGGTCCTACAATGAGCAGTACTTC.